This T cell receptor beta chain was identified during a study of blood T cells in healthy people across ages. Germline-derived CDR1 and CDR2 are MGHDK and SYGVNS. The CDR3 covers 16 residues. Study outcomes and limitations: Since the PBMCs were unsorted, naive and antigen-experienced cells could not be conclusively compared. A strong correlation was found between TCR beta diversity and the percentage of naive T cells.

As to this clonotype: Its specificity is not known. Germline is not matched at one junction end, which may reflect a read error.

Together with a sample-barcoded 5' primer, a J-beta primer mix was included in a second PCR lasting about 6 to 11 cycles. TCRdb re-called the 5' RACE reads with MiXCR, one entry per CDR3 protein. The table includes fewer than 1 million distinct CDR3 sequences, 44% detected once. Sequencing was performed on blood. The V gene is TRBV25-1, the J gene TRBJ2-2; TRBD1 agrees at 8 bases. The TCR sequence derives from a man aged 55 to 70 in good health. Written as DNA, the CDR3 is TGTGCCAGCAGTGAGACAAGGACAGGGAACACCAGGGAGCTGTTTTTT. Translating gives CASSETRTGNTRELFF.